The 22 T cell receptor beta chains reported below all come from one sample, sequenced in a study of radiotherapy plus CTLA-4 blockade in lung cancer. Assay used: immunoSEQ multiplex PCR; TCRdb lists only in-frame clones, some missing. Among about 32,000 clones, 75% were seen once, and the ten largest hold 13% to 15%. The source material was peripheral blood, sampled from a patient treated with radiotherapy plus ipilimumab. The source is a human donor with non-small cell lung cancer that progressed on radiotherapy plus ipilimumab.

The gene calls are TRBV5-4 and TRBJ1-1; D may be TRBD1 (5 bases). The CDR3 length is 14 residues. Trimming pared 0 bases from V and 0 bases from J, leaving 6 bases between. Germline CDR1 and CDR2: SGHNT and YYREEE (reference sequence). The CDR3 coding sequence is TGTGCCAGCAGCTTGGGGGGGTTGAACACTGAAGCTTTCTTT. Residues: CASSLGGLNTEAFF.

V gene TRBV7-8 combines with J gene TRBJ1-5; D not resolved. The germline CDR1 and CDR2 sequences are SGHVS and FQNEAQ. This CDR3 is 13 amino acids long. Between the trimmed V and J ends, which lost 4 bases and 6 bases, there was a span of 10 bases. The CDR3 DNA reads as TGTGCCAGCAGCTGGAATAGCGGTCAGCCCCAGCATTTT. It encodes CASSWNSGQPQHF.

The chain employs TRBV2 and TRBJ2-1, with D maybe TRBD2 (5 bases). CDR1 and CDR2 from the germline V gene are SNHLY and FYNNEI. The CDR3 loop spans 10 amino acids. V shed 9 bases and J shed 13 bases, with 13 bases lying between them. The CDR3 DNA reads TGTGCCAGGCGGACTGAGGGACAGTTCTTC. Translation gives CARRTEGQFF.

A few counts support this clone. The V call is TRBV28, the J call TRBJ2-1; 7 bases map to TRBD1. Germline lookup yields CDR1 MDHEN and CDR2 SYDVKM. This CDR3 has 15 amino acids. Trimming removed 6 bases from V and 5 bases from J; junction bases left unmatched: 10. The CDR3 DNA reads as TGTGCCAGCAGCTTTGGGACAGCTTCCCACAATGAGCAGTTCTTC. It specifies CASSFGTASHNEQFF.

V and J are TRBV29-1 and TRBJ2-7, with D perhaps being TRBD1 or TRBD2 (5 bases each). CDR3 size: 15 residues. The ends were cut back, 0 bases at V and 4 bases at J, with 16 bases in the middle. Looked up from germline, CDR1 is SQVTM and CDR2 is ANQGSEA. For the CDR3, the DNA is TGCAGCGTTGAAGATATGGGGGATGGTGGTTACGAGCAGTACTTC. It codes for CSVEDMGDGGYEQYF.

This clone showed up just a few times. V and J are TRBV7-9 and TRBJ2-2; 7 bases align to TRBD2. Trimming took 4 bases from V and 7 from J; bases not matched to a gene: 6. This CDR3 region has 14 residues. CDR1 and CDR2 (germline): SEHNR, FQNEAQ (reference sequence). The CDR3 coding sequence is TGTGCCAGCAGCTCAAGCGGGAACGTCGGGGAGCTGTTTTTT. Its translation: CASSSSGNVGELFF.

A few counts support this clone. The genes are TRBV2 and TRBJ1-3; the D is unclear. Trimming stripped 3 bases from V and 8 bases from J, with 11 bases between. Germline CDR1 and CDR2: SNHLY and FYNNEI. This CDR3 contains 13 residues. The CDR3 DNA is TGTGCCAGCAGTGAGTGGCAGCGGGACACCATATATTTT. Encoded protein: CASSEWQRDTIYF.

The chain has TRBV27 and TRBJ1-4, with D perhaps TRBD1 (5 bases). V was clipped by 3 bases and J by 5 bases, with 13 bases between them. Germline V lookup: CDR1 MNHEY, CDR2 SMNVEV (reference sequence). The CDR3 contains 15 residues. The CDR3 nucleotides read TGTGCCAGCAGTTTGGTGGCCAGGGTAAATGAAAAACTGTTTTTT. Its translation: CASSLVARVNEKLFF.

The chain is built from TRBV28 and TRBJ2-5; 7 nucleotides agree with TRBD1. J gave up 0 bases and V 3 bases, and 4 bases lay outside the gene matches. The CDR3 extends over 15 amino acids. The V gene's germline CDR1 is MDHEN and CDR2 SYDVKM. CDR3 DNA: TGTGCCAGCAGTTTTACAGGGGCGAACCAAGAGACCCAGTACTTC. Translation gives CASSFTGANQETQYF. Drawing the rest from reference TRBV28 and TRBJ2-5, the complete variable domain is DVKVTQSSRYLVKRTGEKVFLECVQDMDHENMFWYRQDPGLGLRLIYFSYDVKMKEKGDIPEGYSVSREKKERFSLILESASTNQTSMYLCASSFTGANQETQYFGPGTRLLVL.

V and J are TRBV2 and TRBJ2-3; 11 bases map to TRBD1. Germline V gene sequence: CDR1 SNHLY, CDR2 FYNNEI. V lost 10 bases to trimming and J lost 3 bases; unmatched junction nucleotides: 9. The CDR3 totals 15 residues. CDR3 amino acids: CATRTGGAGTDTQYF. CDR3 coding DNA: TGTGCCACCCGGACAGGGGGCGCGGGGACAGATACGCAGTATTTT.

The chain joins TRBV5-1 to TRBJ1-3; the D is unclear. V was clipped by 0 bases and J by 4 bases, with 5 bases between them. Germline CDR1 is SGHRS and CDR2 is YFSETQ. This CDR3 is 13 amino acids long. CDR3 residues: CASSLAIGNTIYF. The CDR3 DNA follows: TGCGCCAGCAGCTTGGCTATAGGAAACACCATATATTTT. Using reference TRBV5-1 and TRBJ1-3 for the parts outside the CDR3, the full variable domain is KAGVTQTPRYLIKTRGQQVTLSCSPISGHRSVSWYQQTPGQGLQFLFEYFSETQRNKGNFPGRFSGRQFSNSRSEMNVSTLELGDSALYLCASSLAIGNTIYFGEGSWLTVV.

V and J are TRBV7-2 and TRBJ1-1; D is unresolved. Germline V gene lookup returns CDR1 SGHTA and CDR2 FQGNSA. The CDR3 is made up of 13 amino acids. Trimming shortened V by 5 bases and J by 1 base, and 8 bases separated the two germline ends. The CDR3 loop reads CASSRTGNTEAFF. The CDR3 DNA reads as TGTGCCAGCAGCAGGACTGGGAACACTGAAGCTTTCTTT.

The J gene is TRBJ2-5, the V gene TRBV15; 7 nucleotides line up with TRBD2. The DNA matches TRBJ2-7 better at its end, which makes the J call doubtful. The CDR3 has 13 amino acids. The germline V gene has CDR1 LNHNV and CDR2 YYDKDF (reference sequence). CDR3 bases: TGTGCCACCAGACGGGGGGACTCCTACGAGCAGTACTTC. It yields the protein CATRRGDSYEQYF.

The V and J genes are TRBV6-4 and TRBJ2-3; D gene uncertain. The CDR3 has 13 residues. Trimming took 4 bases from V and 5 from J, leaving 10 bases between them. Germline CDR1 and CDR2: MRHNA and SNTAGT. CDR3 amino acids: CASSAALGDTQYF. The CDR3 bases are TGTGCCAGCAGTGCGGCGCTTGGAGATACGCAGTATTTT.

The chain links TRBV18 to TRBJ2-7, with D possibly being TRBD1 or TRBD2 (5 bases each). The CDR3 contains 16 residues. Germline CDR1 is KGHSH and CDR2 is LQKENI. V dropped 3 bases and J dropped 0 bases, with 15 bases sitting between them. The CDR3 DNA reads as TGTGCCAGCTCACCTTCACTCGGGACGGCCTCCTACGAGCAGTACTTC. Its protein is CASSPSLGTASYEQYF.

This clone was seen more than once but under ten times. The rearrangement joins TRBV5-1 to TRBJ2-5, with 9 bases lining up with TRBD1. Unmatched junction bases numbered 5, after V lost 0 bases and J lost 5 bases. The CDR3 has 15 amino acids. Germline CDR1 is SGHRS and CDR2 is YFSETQ. CDR3 in amino acids: CASSLDRGQSETQYF. In nucleotides, the CDR3 is TGCGCCAGCAGCTTGGACAGGGGGCAGAGCGAGACCCAGTACTTC.

This clone came up once. The gene calls are TRBV9 and TRBJ2-7; 9 bases match TRBD1. The CDR3 has 16 residues. Germline loops: CDR1 SGDLS, CDR2 YYNGEE. Unmatched junction bases numbered 15, after V lost 5 bases and J lost 6 bases. CDR3 protein: CASSENRDRVGREQYF. In DNA, the CDR3 is TGTGCCAGCAGTGAGAACCGGGACAGGGTAGGGCGCGAGCAGTACTTC.

This clone was picked up one time. J is TRBJ2-3 and V is TRBV11-3; D unclear. Trimming stripped 1 base from V and 1 base from J, with 15 bases between. CDR1 is SGHNT, CDR2 YENEEA, per germline. The CDR3 loop spans 17 amino acids. CDR3 residues: CASSLGVQTGGTDTQYF. The CDR3 DNA sequence: TGTGCCAGCAGCTTAGGTGTGCAGACCGGCGGCACAGATACGCAGTATTTT.

The chain joins TRBV30 to TRBJ1-4; perhaps TRBD1 as D (5 bases). CDR3 length equals 13 residues. The ends were cut back, 5 bases at V and 8 bases at J, with 15 bases in the middle. Germline CDR1 reads GTSNPN; CDR2 reads SVGIG (reference sequence). The DNA for the CDR3 is TGTGCCTGGGCGGGGCCGGGGGACGAAAAACTGTTTTTT. It is translated as CAWAGPGDEKLFF.

The rearrangement links TRBV19 to TRBJ1-4; D is uncertain. Per germline, CDR1 LNHDA and CDR2 SQIVND (reference sequence). V lost 3 bases to trimming and J lost 8 bases, with 13 bases between them. The CDR3 spans 14 residues. CDR3 bases: TGTGCCAGTAGTATCCAAGGATTGGGAGAAAAACTGTTTTTT. Residues: CASSIQGLGEKLFF.

This clone has a handful of counts. This chain joins TRBV15 and TRBJ1-3; D is uncertain. The CDR3 has 15 amino acids. CDR1 LNHNV and CDR2 YYDKDF come from the germline V gene (reference sequence). Trimming removed 3 bases from V and 0 bases from J, with 9 bases in between. DNA for the CDR3: TGTGCCACCAGCAGGGACCCGAACTCTGGAAACACCATATATTTT. Encoded protein: CATSRDPNSGNTIYF.

The V and J genes are TRBV15 and TRBJ1-4; the match to TRBD1 covers 8 bases. With 3 bases clipped from V and 8 bases from J, the junction kept 5 bases outside the gene matches. Germline V gene sequence: CDR1 LNHNV, CDR2 YYDKDF (reference sequence). There are 14 residues in the CDR3. CDR3 loop: CATSRDRAGEKLFF. The DNA of the CDR3 is TGTGCCACCAGCAGGGACAGGGCGGGAGAAAAACTGTTTTTT.